Sequencing of this T cell receptor beta chain was carried out in a study of blood T cell repertoires in COVID-19. About the study: The United States, Italy and Spain provided the acute and convalescent COVID-19 samples.

Using immunoSEQ multiplex PCR, the repertoire was profiled, and TCRdb retains in-frame clones only, with some absent. The sample records approximately 110,000 clones, approximately 70% being singletons. Germline loops: CDR1 SQVTM, CDR2 ANQGSEA. This CDR3 has 14 residues. V lost 1 base to trimming and J lost 2 bases; unmatched junction nucleotides: 3. This receptor was taken from a human donor with acute or convalescent COVID-19. The donor label of this sample is uncertain. The rearrangement uses TRBV29-1 and TRBJ2-3, with TRBD2 matching 7 bases. Source material: peripheral blood. The CDR3 DNA is TGCAGCGTTGAAGCCAGCGGGGCCACAGATACGCAGTATTTT. Its translation is CSVEASGATDTQYF.